Below are 5 T cell receptor beta chains sequenced from a single sample in a study of blood T cell repertoires in COVID-19. Here immunoSEQ multiplex PCR was the method, and the copy in TCRdb shows in-frame clones only, minus some. The data hold about 71,000 clones, with 70% to 90% observed a single time. The sequenced material came from peripheral blood. Receptor source: a man aged 30-40 years with acute or convalescent COVID-19.

This chain links TRBV7-2 with TRBJ1-1, with 7 bases that match TRBD1. The CDR3 has 15 amino acids. V gave up 4 bases and J gave up 1 base; unmatched junction bases: 6. Germline CDR1 reads SGHTA; CDR2 reads FQGNSA. CDR3 region: CASSSRTGANTEAFF. The CDR3 region has the DNA TGTGCCAGCAGCTCACGGACAGGCGCGAACACTGAAGCTTTCTTT.

The CDR3 loop is CASTRQGPWETQYF. CDR3 nucleotides: TGTGCCAGCACCCGACAGGGCCCCTGGGAGACCCAGTACTTC. The chain links TRBV3-1 (or the pseudogene TRBV3-2) to TRBJ2-5; 7 bases match TRBD1. The V gene end was trimmed by 7 bases and the J gene end by 5 bases; junction bases not matched to a gene: 10. Germline lookup yields CDR1 LGHDT and CDR2 YNNKEL (reference sequence). CDR3 length: 14 residues.

The V call is TRBV27, the J call TRBJ2-1; TRBD1 might be the D (5 bases). Germline V gene lookup returns CDR1 MNHEY and CDR2 SMNVEV (reference sequence). This CDR3 has 15 residues. Trimming stripped 5 bases from V and 0 bases from J, with 11 bases between. This CDR3 is CASSPTANSYNEQFF. The CDR3 coding sequence is TGTGCCAGCAGTCCGACAGCAAACTCCTACAATGAGCAGTTCTTC.

The V call is TRBV5-1, the J call TRBJ1-3; 7 bases line up with TRBD1. This CDR3 has 17 amino acids. CDR1 is SGHRS, CDR2 YFSETQ, per germline. The ends lost 0 bases at V and 0 bases at J; junction bases unmatched: 6. CDR3 nucleotides: TGCGCCAGCAGCTTGGCCCCTTCAGGGGGCTCTGGAAACACCATATATTTT. As protein: CASSLAPSGGSGNTIYF.

The chain recombines TRBV27 with TRBJ1-3; D ambiguous. The ends were cut back, 6 bases at V and 4 bases at J, with 16 bases in the middle. CDR3 length: 15 residues. The V gene's germline CDR1 is MNHEY and CDR2 SMNVEV (reference sequence). CDR3 loop: CASRPSRRSGNTIYF. DNA for the CDR3: TGTGCCAGCAGGCCCTCCCGGAGATCCGGAAACACCATATATTTT.